The sequence of this T cell receptor beta chain was determined in a study of T cell repertoires in cytomegalovirus infection (dated by TCRdb to about 2019). As for the study more broadly: Donor HLA type was relevant to the analysis, because carriage of CMV infection together with the matching HLA type was indicated by public TCR beta signatures.

Broad study findings and their caveats: The ex vivo response was dominated by HLA-C-restricted CMV-specific TCR beta clonotypes, which also provided the single most frequent clonotype in two of eight donors. In both this cohort and an independent cohort of 352 donors, the cumulative frequency of public TCR beta family members distinguished carriers of CMV infection plus the relevant HLA type.

From V the trimming removes 4 bases and from J it removes 4 bases, while the gene matches leave 8 bases of the junction unaccounted for. Inclusive of the bounding cysteine and phenylalanine, the CDR3 is 17 residues long. The entry retains the CDR3 DNA only, 51 bases that are in frame from base 1. For CDR1 and CDR2, the germline V gene lists SGHAT and FQNNGV. The table lists this clonotype with many counts. This receptor's antigen is unknown. No base quality values were provided; no much bigger clone lies one nucleotide off. The sequencer was an Illumina HiSeq 1500. TCRdb applied fastp at Q25 and MiXCR to the public reads, then kept only in-frame beta chains. For every CDR3 protein sequence, its rows merge into one entry that carries the most common genes and DNA. In all, the sample holds nearly 650,000 distinct CDR3 sequences, and roughly 24% of those were seen once. 7.5% to 9% of the sample belongs to the ten largest clones.

Recombination connected TRBV11-2 to TRBJ2-1, and TRBD2 aligns with 12 junction nucleotides. Sequencing was done on a sample of CD8+ T cells from PBMCs. This clonotype was sampled from a human donor in good health (CMV status not recorded). Some clones in this sample may be carry-over from other donors' samples. CDR3 region: CASSSTTSGGLYNEQFF. The base sequence is TGTGCCAGCAGCTCAACGACTAGCGGGGGCCTTTACAATGAGCAGTTCTTC. Where the CDR3 stops, the reference TRBV11-2 and TRBJ2-1 genes take over; the full variable domain is EAGVAQSPRYKIIEKRQSVAFWCNPISGHATLYWYQQILGQGPKLLIQFQNNGVVDDSQLPKDRFSAERLKGVDSTLKIQPAKLEDSAVYLCASSSTTSGGLYNEQFFGPGTRLTVL.